This entry lists 27 T cell receptor beta chains sequenced from one sample in a study of response to subunit inactivated influenza vaccine. TCRdb called the RT-PCR reads again in MiXCR, with one record for every CDR3 protein. The repertoire has around 600,000 distinct CDR3 sequences, about 11% of them found once; the top ten carry 9.5% to 11%. These same records also appear under a second study, on T cells expressing NK-cell markers. From that second work: TCR beta cDNA was generated via 5'RACE template switching incorporating UMIs.

Here the sequenced sample was PBMCs from blood, taken on the day of vaccination. These receptors originate from a man aged 50-60 years who received an inactivated influenza vaccine.

The chain recombines TRBV7-6 with TRBJ2-3; D unresolved. Trimming took 2 bases from V and 2 from J, leaving 8 bases between them. In germline, CDR1 is SGHVS, CDR2 FNYEAQ. The CDR3 contains 14 residues. The CDR3 bases are TGTGCCAGCAGCTTATGGGCTAACACAGATACGCAGTATTTT. Residues: CASSLWANTDTQYF. The variable domain in full, completed from reference TRBV7-6 and TRBJ2-3, reads GAGVSQSPRYKVTKRGQDVALRCDPISGHVSLYWYRQALGQGPEFLTYFNYEAQQDKSGLPNDRFSAERPEGSISTLTIQRTEQRDSAMYRCASSLWANTDTQYFGPGTRLTVL.

This clonotype was picked up many times. The chain combines TRBV11-2 with TRBJ2-2, with 10 positions matching TRBD1. V lost 3 bases, J lost 6 bases, and 10 bases stayed unmatched. The CDR3 is 17 residues long. CDR1 is SGHAT, CDR2 FQNNGV, per germline. CDR3 nucleotides: TGTGCCAGCAGCTTTATAGCGGGACAGGGGCGCTCCGGGGAGCTGTTTTTT. This gives the protein CASSFIAGQGRSGELFF.

This CDR3 is CASSTPRLAGESYEQYF. The DNA for the CDR3 is TGTGCCAGCAGTACGCCGAGACTAGCGGGAGAGTCCTACGAGCAGTACTTC. The rearrangement uses TRBV6-1 and TRBJ2-7, with 12 positions matching TRBD2. This CDR3 is built from 17 residues. Germline V gene lookup returns CDR1 MNHNS and CDR2 SASEGT. V shed 5 bases, J shed 1 base, and the junction held 9 bases outside the gene matches.

This clonotype was seen more than once but under ten times. The gene calls are TRBV7-9 and TRBJ2-7; the match to TRBD2 covers 10 bases. The CDR3 has 16 amino acids. CDR1 SEHNR and CDR2 FQNEAQ come from the germline V gene (reference sequence). V lost 1 base and J lost 2; bases outside the gene matches: 5. For the CDR3, the DNA is TGTGCCAGCAGCTTAGGGCTAGCGGGAGTTACCTACGAGCAGTACTTC. It yields the protein CASSLGLAGVTYEQYF.

V usage is TRBV15 and J usage is TRBJ2-1; D not resolved. V was pared by 2 bases and J by 5 bases, with 4 bases between. Germline V gene sequence: CDR1 LNHNV, CDR2 YYDKDF (reference sequence). CDR3 length: 12 residues. CDR3 loop: CATSRLDNEQFF. CDR3 sequence (DNA): TGTGCCACCAGCAGACTGGACAATGAGCAGTTCTTC.

In its sample, this clonotype was seen many times. The chain links TRBV12-3 or TRBV12-4 to TRBJ2-7; D ambiguous. The CDR3 has 13 amino acids. V was clipped by 1 base and J by 7 bases, with 11 bases between them. The CDR3 DNA reads as TGTGCCAGCAGTTTAGTTGGGAACGGGGAGCAGTACTTC. Translated, it gives CASSLVGNGEQYF.

This clonotype was counted a few times. The V gene is TRBV11-2, the J gene TRBJ2-5; no definite D call. The CDR3 sequence is 12 residues long. With 3 bases removed from V and 5 bases from J, the gap between germline ends came to 7 bases. The germline CDR1 and CDR2 sequences are SGHAT and FQNNGV. The CDR3 is CASSFRAETQYF. The CDR3, as DNA: TGTGCCAGCAGCTTTCGGGCGGAGACCCAGTACTTC.

This clonotype was observed a handful of times. The DNA for the CDR3 is TGTGCCAGCAGTTTAGTCCGACTGGCGGCCCTCCACTTT. As protein: CASSLVRLAALHF. V and J are TRBV28 and TRBJ1-6; D not resolved. The V gene lost 2 bases and the J gene lost 14 bases, with 13 bases spanning the gap. The CDR3 is 13 amino acids. Germline V gene data show CDR1 as MDHEN and CDR2 as SYDVKM.

In this sample, this clonotype turned up a few times. The chain recombines TRBV5-1 with TRBJ1-1; 9 positions match TRBD1. The CDR3 contains 15 residues. CDR1 SGHRS and CDR2 YFSETQ come from the germline V gene. The J segment lost 3 bases and the V segment lost 4 bases, leaving 7 bases of the junction unmatched. This CDR3 reads CASSPGTGPHTEAFF. CDR3 in DNA: TGCGCCAGCAGCCCCGGGACAGGGCCTCACACTGAAGCTTTCTTT.

This clonotype appeared many times. The V and J genes are TRBV29-1 and TRBJ2-1; 8 nucleotides line up with TRBD2. The CDR3 is made up of 14 amino acids. With V trimmed by 8 bases and J by 9 bases, 15 bases remained unmatched. From germline, CDR1 is SQVTM and CDR2 ANQGSEA. CDR3 coding DNA: TGCAGCACAAACCAGCGGGAGAGTTTCACTGAGCAGTTCTTC. Translation: CSTNQRESFTEQFF.

This rearrangement joins TRBV7-8 to TRBJ2-6, with 14 bases identical to TRBD2. CDR3 length: 19 residues. Trimming at V came to 5 bases and at J to 3 bases, leaving 9 bases not matched to a gene. Germline V lookup: CDR1 SGHVS, CDR2 FQNEAQ. The CDR3 sequence is CASSRLQGLAGDGANVLTF. As DNA, the CDR3 is TGTGCCAGCAGCCGCCTACAGGGACTAGCGGGAGATGGGGCCAACGTCCTGACTTTC.

The chain employs TRBV18 and TRBJ2-6; D remains unclear. The germline V gene encodes CDR1 KGHSH and CDR2 LQKENI. V lost 5 bases and J 2 bases, leaving 10 bases between the germline ends. The CDR3 is 15 amino acids. CDR3 in amino acids: CASSASGPGANVLTF. For the CDR3, the DNA is TGTGCCAGCTCAGCCTCTGGGCCTGGGGCCAACGTCCTGACTTTC.

V and J are TRBV10-3 and TRBJ1-5, with D perhaps TRBD1 (6 bases). The CDR3 covers 13 residues. V was trimmed by 7 bases and J by 2 bases, leaving 9 bases between them. The germline V gene encodes CDR1 ENHRY and CDR2 SYGVKD. This CDR3 is CAIKEGGNQPQHF. As DNA, the CDR3 is TGTGCCATCAAGGAGGGGGGCAATCAGCCCCAGCATTTT.

The chain recombines TRBV6-5 with TRBJ1-1, with D possibly matching TRBD1 (5 bases). The CDR3 has 16 residues. Germline V gene data show CDR1 as MNHEY and CDR2 as SVGAGI. The germline V and J ends were trimmed by 0 bases and 5 bases, with 16 bases remaining between them. CDR3 bases: TGTGCCAGCAGTTACTCGGCAGGGCCGCCGGGGACTGAAGCTTTCTTT. Its protein is CASSYSAGPPGTEAFF.

This clonotype was seen a handful of times. This chain links TRBV25-1 with TRBJ1-1; D unclear. Trimming left V 2 bases short and J 0 bases short, with 4 bases between. The germline CDR1 and CDR2 sequences are MGHDK and SYGVNS. The CDR3 is made up of 13 amino acids. This CDR3 reads CASSEAMNTEAFF. The CDR3 bases are TGTGCCAGCAGTGAAGCAATGAACACTGAAGCTTTCTTT.

At least ten counts were recorded for this clonotype. This chain connects TRBV12-3 or TRBV12-4 to TRBJ1-2, with D uncertain. This CDR3 contains 16 residues. V lost 3 bases to trimming and J lost 6 bases, with 20 bases between them. The CDR3 coding sequence is TGTGCCAGCAGTTTTTCGGTACGGCTAAAAGTGGATGGCTACACCTTC. Amino acid sequence: CASSFSVRLKVDGYTF.

The V and J genes are TRBV10-3 and TRBJ1-4, with D possibly being TRBD1 (5 bases). The V gene lost 0 bases and the J gene lost 5 bases, with 10 bases spanning the gap. The CDR3 is 15 amino acids. The germline gives CDR1 ENHRY, CDR2 SYGVKD. CDR3 amino acids: CAISESGGVNEKLFF. The CDR3 DNA reads as TGTGCCATCAGTGAGTCCGGGGGAGTGAATGAAAAACTGTTTTTT.

This clonotype was found a few times. V usage is TRBV12-3 or TRBV12-4 and J usage is TRBJ2-1; D is undetermined. This CDR3 is built from 13 residues. V lost 3 bases and J lost 4, with 7 bases in between. CDR3 residues: CASSLGMYNEQFF. CDR3 coding DNA: TGTGCCAGCAGTTTGGGGATGTACAATGAGCAGTTCTTC.

In its sample, this clonotype was seen many times. The chain joins TRBV6-1 to TRBJ1-3; D is undetermined. V was pared by 6 bases and J by 4 bases, with 4 bases between. CDR1 is MNHNS, CDR2 SASEGT, per germline. The CDR3 is 11 amino acids. The CDR3 sequence: CASRLGNTIYF. DNA of the CDR3: TGTGCCAGCAGGCTAGGAAACACCATATATTTT.

The rearrangement links TRBV5-6 to TRBJ2-4; D is perhaps TRBD2 (6 bases). The V end lost 0 bases, the J end lost 4 bases, and 11 bases lay between the germline ends. This CDR3 contains 15 residues. In germline, CDR1 is SGHDT, CDR2 YYEEEE. In DNA form, the CDR3 reads TGTGCCAGCAGCTTGGGCCTGACTAGTAAAAACATTCAGTACTTC. The encoded protein is CASSLGLTSKNIQYF.

There are a few counts of this clonotype. The chain links TRBV28 to TRBJ2-3, with D possibly matching TRBD1 (6 bases). The CDR3 totals 16 residues. Trimming removed 1 base at V and 3 bases at J, with 14 bases between. CDR1 is MDHEN, CDR2 SYDVKM, per germline. As DNA, the CDR3 is TGTGCCAGCAGTTTATACTCCGGCAGGGGTACAGATACGCAGTATTTT. Translation gives CASSLYSGRGTDTQYF.

This clonotype was seen a few times. The chain employs TRBV2 and TRBJ2-5; unclear D gene. This CDR3 has 13 residues. Germline V lookup: CDR1 SNHLY, CDR2 FYNNEI. V lost 4 bases to trimming and J lost 4 bases, with 10 bases between them. Here the CDR3 DNA reads TGTGCCAGCAGTGGTACGCGAGGAGAGACCCAGTACTTC. Amino acid sequence: CASSGTRGETQYF. Complete variable domain (other parts from reference TRBV2 and TRBJ2-5): EPEVTQTPSHQVTQMGQEVILRCVPISNHLYFYWYRQILGQKVEFLVSFYNNEISEKSEIFDDQFSVERPDGSNFTLKIRSTKLEDSAMYFCASSGTRGETQYFGPGTRLLVL.

The gene calls are TRBV10-2 and TRBJ2-5; D unclear. With 0 bases removed from V and 6 bases from J, the gap between germline ends came to 14 bases. Germline values: CDR1 WSHSY, CDR2 SAAADI. This CDR3 is built from 15 residues. CDR3 nucleotides: TGCGCCAGCAGTGAGTCGGGCGCTAGTACCCAGACCCAGTACTTC. The encoded protein is CASSESGASTQTQYF.

This clonotype came up a few times. The chain combines TRBV14 with TRBJ2-3; 7 bases map to TRBD2. The V gene's germline CDR1 is SGHDN and CDR2 FVKESK. CDR3 length equals 16 residues. V shed 4 bases, J shed 6 bases, and the junction held 13 bases outside the gene matches. CDR3 protein: CASSPGLRRGRDTQYF. CDR3 bases: TGTGCCAGCAGCCCGGGACTACGCCGGGGCAGGGATACGCAGTATTTT.

The chain employs TRBV15 and TRBJ1-5; 10 bases match TRBD1. Germline CDR1 LNHNV, CDR2 YYDKDF (reference sequence). The CDR3 contains 18 residues. Trimming removed 5 bases from V and 0 bases from J; junction bases left unmatched: 10. CDR3 sequence: CATSFDRGHLYSNQPQHF. The CDR3 DNA sequence: TGTGCCACCAGCTTTGACAGGGGGCATCTCTATAGCAATCAGCCCCAGCATTTT.

This clonotype was counted a few times. The chain employs TRBV20-1 and TRBJ2-1, with TRBD2 identical over 10 bases. V shed 6 bases, J shed 7 bases, and the junction held 9 bases outside the gene matches. Germline-derived CDR1 and CDR2 are DFQATT and SNEGSKA (reference sequence). This CDR3 region has 14 residues. The CDR3 is CSANLAGDRNEQFF. The CDR3 DNA reads as TGCAGTGCCAACCTAGCGGGAGATCGTAATGAGCAGTTCTTC.

This clonotype was recorded at least ten times. This sequence joins TRBV7-9 and TRBJ2-1; D remains ambiguous. Trimming took off 5 bases at V and 0 bases at J, with 14 bases between the two ends. The CDR3 covers 16 residues. In germline, CDR1 is SEHNR, CDR2 FQNEAQ (reference sequence). DNA of the CDR3: TGTGCCAGCAGCCGAATTGGGGTTCGCTCCTACAATGAGCAGTTCTTC. Translating it yields CASSRIGVRSYNEQFF.